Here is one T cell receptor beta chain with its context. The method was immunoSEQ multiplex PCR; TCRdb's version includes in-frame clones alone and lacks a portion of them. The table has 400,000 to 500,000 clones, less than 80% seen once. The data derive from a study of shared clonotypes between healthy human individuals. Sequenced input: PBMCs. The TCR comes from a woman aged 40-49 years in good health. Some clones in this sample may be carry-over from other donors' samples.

The CDR3 DNA sequence: TGTGCCAGCAGTTCTAGCGGGGCGAGCTCCTACAATGAGCAGTTCTTC. It translates to CASSSSGASSYNEQFF. The genes are TRBV28 and TRBJ2-1; the match to TRBD2 covers 9 bases. J lost 0 bases, V lost 4 bases, and 4 bases had no gene match. Per the germline V gene, CDR1 is MDHEN and CDR2 is SYDVKM. The CDR3 length is 16 residues.